This TCR beta chain was found in a study of response to subunit inactivated influenza vaccine. MiXCR was run by TCRdb on the RT-PCR reads, yielding one entry per CDR3 protein. This sample has roughly 500,000 distinct CDR3 sequences, with about 15% found just once. Germline CDR1 reads SGHRS; CDR2 reads YFSETQ. The CDR3 has 13 residues. Trimming shortened V by 0 bases and J by 4 bases, and 5 bases separated the two germline ends. The source material was CD4+ T cells sorted from PBMCs, sampled less than 25 months after vaccination. This sequence joins TRBV5-1 and TRBJ2-4; no clear D gene. The TCR sequence derives from a man between 50 and 75 years old who received an inactivated influenza vaccine. CDR3 residues: CASSLERKNIQYF. Here the CDR3 DNA reads TGCGCCAGCAGCTTGGAGAGAAAAAACATTCAGTACTTC.